This record concerns one TCR beta chain sequence. The antigen remains undetermined. Measured with immunoSEQ multiplex PCR; TCRdb has only the in-frame clones, and not every one. This repertoire shows roughly 140,000 clones, 85% to 90% found once; its top ten account for roughly 1.5%. The data were obtained in a study of T cell responses to AZD1222 COVID-19 vaccine. J was trimmed by 9 bases and V by 1 base; bases with no gene match: 4. Germline lookup yields CDR1 GTSNPN and CDR2 SVGIG (reference sequence). The CDR3 extends over 12 amino acids. Study-wide points: Spike-specific TCR breadth and depth were elevated following two AZD1222 doses. Reports say nearly half of spike-specific TCRs go after unmutated variant regions.

The J gene is TRBJ1-1, the V gene TRBV30; 8 bases line up with TRBD1. The sequenced sample was peripheral blood, obtained on day 0 of AZD1222 vaccination. The clonotype originates from an adult in good health. CDR3 amino acids: CAWSGTGRQAFF. DNA of the CDR3: TGTGCCTGGAGTGGGACAGGGAGGCAAGCTTTCTTT.